This TCR beta chain came from a study of radiotherapy plus CTLA-4 blockade in lung cancer. General observations from the study: Early blood T cell clone dynamics, with interferon-beta, were reported to best predict response.

The protocol was immunoSEQ multiplex PCR, while the TCRdb copy is restricted to in-frame clones and leaves out a portion. The sample comprises roughly 35,000 clones, around 75% of which are singletons, and 13% to 15% rests with the top ten. Concerning this clone: Its target is unknown.

The CDR3 is 14 amino acids. Focal radiation with ipilimumab CTLA-4 blockade was given to patients with chemo-refractory metastatic non-small-cell lung cancer. Sequenced material: peripheral blood, taken from a patient treated with radiotherapy plus ipilimumab. The receptor was isolated from a human donor with non-small cell lung cancer that progressed on radiotherapy plus ipilimumab. The gene calls are TRBV7-5 and TRBJ2-3; TRBD1, the D gene given by the table, was not confirmed from the DNA. TRBV7-5 represents a pseudogene. The CDR3 DNA follows: TGTGCCAGAAGCTTAAACAGAAGCACAGATACGCAGTATTTT. It translates to CARSLNRSTDTQYF.